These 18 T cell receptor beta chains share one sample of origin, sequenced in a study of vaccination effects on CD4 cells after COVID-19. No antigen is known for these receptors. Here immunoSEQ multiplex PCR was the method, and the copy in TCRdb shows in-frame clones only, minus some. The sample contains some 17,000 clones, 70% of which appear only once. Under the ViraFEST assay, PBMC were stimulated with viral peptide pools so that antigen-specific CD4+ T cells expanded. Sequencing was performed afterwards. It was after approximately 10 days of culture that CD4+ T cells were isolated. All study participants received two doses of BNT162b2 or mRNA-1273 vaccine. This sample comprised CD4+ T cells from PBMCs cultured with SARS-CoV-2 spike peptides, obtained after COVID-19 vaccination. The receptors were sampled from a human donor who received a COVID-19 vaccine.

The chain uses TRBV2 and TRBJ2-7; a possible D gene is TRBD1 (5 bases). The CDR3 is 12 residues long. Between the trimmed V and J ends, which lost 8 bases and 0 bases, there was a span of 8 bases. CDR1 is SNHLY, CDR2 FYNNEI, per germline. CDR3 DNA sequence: TGTGCCAGCGCGACAGCCTCCTACGAGCAGTACTTC. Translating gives CASATASYEQYF.

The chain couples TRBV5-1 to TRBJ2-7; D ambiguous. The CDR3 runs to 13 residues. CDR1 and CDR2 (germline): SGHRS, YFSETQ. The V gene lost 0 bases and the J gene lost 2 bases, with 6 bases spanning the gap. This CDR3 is CASSLDTPYEQYF. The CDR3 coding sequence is TGCGCCAGCAGCTTGGACACCCCCTACGAGCAGTACTTC.

The CDR3 protein is CASSIKGPSSGNTIYF. CDR3 nucleotides: TGTGCCAGTAGTATCAAGGGGCCGAGCTCTGGAAACACCATATATTTT. V is TRBV19 and J is TRBJ1-3; tentative D call: TRBD1 (5 bases). The CDR3 consists of 16 residues. CDR1 and CDR2 from the germline V gene are LNHDA and SQIVND (reference sequence). V was cut by 3 bases and J by 0 bases, with 12 bases left in between.

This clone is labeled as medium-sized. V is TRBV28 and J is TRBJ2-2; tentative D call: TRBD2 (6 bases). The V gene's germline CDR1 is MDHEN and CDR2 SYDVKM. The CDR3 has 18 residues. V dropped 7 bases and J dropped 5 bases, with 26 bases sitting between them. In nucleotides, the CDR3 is TGTGCCAGCACCCCTCGGTTGGGGCTCCCCGGGGGTACCGGGGAGCTGTTTTTT. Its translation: CASTPRLGLPGGTGELFF.

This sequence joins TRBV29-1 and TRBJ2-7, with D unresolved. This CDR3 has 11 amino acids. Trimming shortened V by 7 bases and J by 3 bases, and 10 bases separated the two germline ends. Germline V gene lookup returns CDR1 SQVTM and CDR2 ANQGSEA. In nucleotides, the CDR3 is TGCAGCGCGAGAACCCTCTACGAGCAGTACTTC. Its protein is CSARTLYEQYF.

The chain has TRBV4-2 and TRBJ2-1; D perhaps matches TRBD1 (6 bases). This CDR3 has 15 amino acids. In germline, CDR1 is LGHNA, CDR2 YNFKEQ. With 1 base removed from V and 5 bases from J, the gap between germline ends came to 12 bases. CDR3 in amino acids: CASSQASDRNNEQFF. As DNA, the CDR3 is TGTGCCAGCAGCCAAGCGTCGGACAGAAACAATGAGCAGTTCTTC.

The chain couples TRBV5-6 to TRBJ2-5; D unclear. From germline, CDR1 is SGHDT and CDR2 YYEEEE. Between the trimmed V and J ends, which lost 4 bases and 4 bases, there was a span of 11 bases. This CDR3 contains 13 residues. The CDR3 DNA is TGTGCCAGCAGCCTTCGGACGGGAGAGACCCAGTACTTC. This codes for CASSLRTGETQYF.

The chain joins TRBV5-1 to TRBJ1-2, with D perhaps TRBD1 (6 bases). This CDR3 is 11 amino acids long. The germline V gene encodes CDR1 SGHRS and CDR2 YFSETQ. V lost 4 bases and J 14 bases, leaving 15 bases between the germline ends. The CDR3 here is CASSADRNVTF. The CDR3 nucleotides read TGCGCCAGCAGCGCGGACAGAAACGTTACCTTC.

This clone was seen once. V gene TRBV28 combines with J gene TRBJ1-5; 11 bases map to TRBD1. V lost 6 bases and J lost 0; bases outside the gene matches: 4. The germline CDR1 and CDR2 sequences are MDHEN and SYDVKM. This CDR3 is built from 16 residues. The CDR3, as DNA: TGTGCCAGCAGGAAGGGACAGGGGGTTAGCAATCAGCCCCAGCATTTT. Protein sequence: CASRKGQGVSNQPQHF.

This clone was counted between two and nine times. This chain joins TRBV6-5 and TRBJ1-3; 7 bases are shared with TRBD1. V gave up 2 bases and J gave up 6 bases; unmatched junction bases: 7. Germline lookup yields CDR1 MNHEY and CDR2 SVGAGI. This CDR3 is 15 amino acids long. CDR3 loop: CASSYRRDRPNTIYF. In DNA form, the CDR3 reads TGTGCCAGCAGTTACCGACGGGACAGACCAAACACCATATATTTT.

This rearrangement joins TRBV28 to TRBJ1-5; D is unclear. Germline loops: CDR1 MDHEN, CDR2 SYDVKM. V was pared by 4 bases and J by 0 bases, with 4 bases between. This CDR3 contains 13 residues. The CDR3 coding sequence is TGTGCCAGCAGTTCCAATAGCAATCAGCCCCAGCATTTT. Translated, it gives CASSSNSNQPQHF.

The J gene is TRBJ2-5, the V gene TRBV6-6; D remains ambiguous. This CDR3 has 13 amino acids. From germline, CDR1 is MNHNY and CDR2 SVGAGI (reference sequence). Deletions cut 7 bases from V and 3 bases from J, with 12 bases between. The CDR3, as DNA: TGTGCCAGCAAACCTTGGGCGGAAGAGACCCAGTACTTC. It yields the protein CASKPWAEETQYF.

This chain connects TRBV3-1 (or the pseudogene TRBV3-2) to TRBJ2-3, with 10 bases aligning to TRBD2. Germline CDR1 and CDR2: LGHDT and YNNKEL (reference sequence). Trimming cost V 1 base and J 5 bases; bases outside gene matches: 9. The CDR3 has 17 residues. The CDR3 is CASSQVQAGGSVDTQYF. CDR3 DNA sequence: TGTGCCAGCAGCCAAGTTCAAGCGGGAGGGTCGGTAGATACGCAGTATTTT.

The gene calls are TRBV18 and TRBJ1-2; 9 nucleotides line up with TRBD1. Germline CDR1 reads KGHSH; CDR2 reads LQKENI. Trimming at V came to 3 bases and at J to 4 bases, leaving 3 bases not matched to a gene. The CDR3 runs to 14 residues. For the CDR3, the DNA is TGTGCCAGCTCACCGGGACAGGGATTCTATGGCTACACCTTC. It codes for CASSPGQGFYGYTF.

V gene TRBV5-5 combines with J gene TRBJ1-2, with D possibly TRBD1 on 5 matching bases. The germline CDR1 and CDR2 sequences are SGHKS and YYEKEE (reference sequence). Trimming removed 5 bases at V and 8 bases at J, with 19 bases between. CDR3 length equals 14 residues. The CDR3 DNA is TGTGCCAGCAGTACCGGGGGGGAGGTAGGAGGCTACACCTTC. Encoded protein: CASSTGGEVGGYTF.

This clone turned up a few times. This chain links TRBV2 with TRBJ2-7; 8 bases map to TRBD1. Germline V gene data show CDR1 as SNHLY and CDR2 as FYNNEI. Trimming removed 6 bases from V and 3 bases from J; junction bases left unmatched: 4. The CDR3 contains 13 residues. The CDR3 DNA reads TGTGCCAGCAGCGACGGACAGGGCTACGAGCAGTACTTC. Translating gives CASSDGQGYEQYF.

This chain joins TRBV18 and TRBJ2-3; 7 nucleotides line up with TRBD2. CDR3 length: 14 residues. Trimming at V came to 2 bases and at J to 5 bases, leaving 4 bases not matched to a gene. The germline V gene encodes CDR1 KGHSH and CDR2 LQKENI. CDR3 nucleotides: TGTGCCAGCTCACCAGGGAGCGGGAAAGATACGCAGTATTTT. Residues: CASSPGSGKDTQYF.

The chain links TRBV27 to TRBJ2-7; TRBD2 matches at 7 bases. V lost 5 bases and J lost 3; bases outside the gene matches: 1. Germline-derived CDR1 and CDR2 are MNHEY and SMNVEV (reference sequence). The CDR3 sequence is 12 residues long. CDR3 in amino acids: CASSPGGYEQYF. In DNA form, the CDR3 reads TGTGCCAGCAGTCCGGGAGGCTACGAGCAGTACTTC.